This T cell receptor (beta chain) derives from a study of cytomegalovirus exposure and HLA in healthy donors. The primer mix had 60 Vbeta and 13 Jbeta primers. TCRdb keeps only in-frame clones here, not all; method: immunoSEQ multiplex PCR. The sample lists 130,000 to 150,000 clones; about 82% were seen once. Germline values: CDR1 MGHRA, CDR2 YSYEKL. The J segment lost 3 bases and the V segment lost 0 bases, leaving 6 bases of the junction unmatched. This CDR3 spans 16 amino acids. This chain uses TRBV4-1 with TRBJ1-1; 8 nucleotides align to TRBD1. Sequencing input: PBMCs. This receptor was identified in a young man in good health and CMV-seronegative. CDR3 sequence: CASSQEGRGRYTEAFF. In nucleotides, the CDR3 is TGCGCCAGCAGCCAAGAGGGCAGGGGGCGCTACACTGAAGCTTTCTTT.